The 8 T cell receptor beta chains listed next were all sequenced from one sample in a study of immune cell composition in non-small cell lung cancer. The repertoire was sequenced with immunoSEQ multiplex PCR; TCRdb's copy has only in-frame clones and lacks some. This sample yields about 3,400 clones, of which nearly 70% are seen a single time; over 15% belongs to the top ten. Normal lung sampling was at least 3 cm from the tumour, as distant as possible. Sequenced material: non-adjacent lung tissue. The receptors were sampled from a human donor with non-small cell lung cancer.

The V gene is TRBV9, the J gene TRBJ2-1; TRBD2 matches at 12 bases. The V gene end was trimmed by 4 bases and the J gene end by 4 bases; junction bases not matched to a gene: 3. Germline CDR1 is SGDLS and CDR2 is YYNGEE. The CDR3 is made up of 15 amino acids. The CDR3 coding sequence is TGTGCCAGCAGCAAGACTAGCGGGGGATACAATGAGCAGTTCTTC. Protein sequence: CASSKTSGGYNEQFF.

This clone has a single count. The chain combines TRBV7-3 with TRBJ2-1; 8 positions match TRBD2. The trim removed 3 bases at V and 8 bases at J, leaving 15 bases unmatched. From germline, CDR1 is SGHTA and CDR2 FQGTGA. This CDR3 region has 17 residues. The CDR3 region has the DNA TGTGCCAGCAGCTTCTCCCCGGGAGGGGGGGCGCTTTATGAGCAGTTCTTC. It translates to CASSFSPGGGALYEQFF.

The rearrangement uses TRBV7-2 and TRBJ1-1; possibly TRBD1 for D (6 bases). V dropped 5 bases and J dropped 10 bases, with 17 bases sitting between them. This CDR3 contains 13 residues. Per the germline V gene, CDR1 is SGHTA and CDR2 is FQGNSA. CDR3 nucleotide sequence: TGTGCCAGCAGCCGGGACACGACGGATTTAGCTTTCTTT. Amino acid sequence: CASSRDTTDLAFF.

The V gene is TRBV7-8, the J gene TRBJ1-5, with TRBD1 as a possible D gene (5 bases). This CDR3 has 16 residues. Germline CDR1 reads SGHVS; CDR2 reads FQNEAQ. V was shortened by 3 bases and J by 3 bases, with 15 bases between the two germline ends. Written as DNA, the CDR3 is TGTGCCAGCAGCTTCGGGGGAGGGGTGGTCAATCAGCCCCAGCATTTT. This translates into CASSFGGGVVNQPQHF.

This clone was counted between two and nine times. The chain is built from TRBV10-3 and TRBJ2-5; perhaps TRBD1 as D (5 bases). Trimming pared 3 bases from V and 2 bases from J, leaving 10 bases between. There are 14 residues in the CDR3. Germline values: CDR1 ENHRY, CDR2 SYGVKD. The CDR3 loop reads CAISDGSGQETQYF. As DNA, the CDR3 is TGTGCCATCAGTGATGGGTCAGGGCAAGAGACCCAGTACTTC.

The rearrangement uses TRBV2 and TRBJ1-3; 9 nucleotides align to TRBD1. This CDR3 is built from 14 residues. Germline lookup yields CDR1 SNHLY and CDR2 FYNNEI. V gave up 4 bases and J gave up 4 bases; unmatched junction bases: 2. The CDR3 here is CASSGQGGGNTIYF. The CDR3 coding sequence is TGTGCCAGCAGTGGACAGGGGGGCGGAAACACCATATATTTT. Variable domain in full (rest from reference TRBV2 and TRBJ1-3): EPEVTQTPSHQVTQMGQEVILRCVPISNHLYFYWYRQILGQKVEFLVSFYNNEISEKSEIFDDQFSVERPDGSNFTLKIRSTKLEDSAMYFCASSGQGGGNTIYFGEGSWLTVV.

This rearrangement joins TRBV7-9 to TRBJ1-2; D is perhaps TRBD1 (6 bases). V was cut by 3 bases and J by 4 bases, with 15 bases left in between. Germline CDR1 reads SEHNR; CDR2 reads FQNEAQ (reference sequence). This CDR3 contains 15 residues. In DNA, the CDR3 is TGTGCCAGCAGCTTCATAGCGGGGGGCTTCTATGGCTACACCTTC. Protein sequence: CASSFIAGGFYGYTF.

The chain couples TRBV6-6 to TRBJ2-5, with TRBD1 identical over 8 bases. V dropped 7 bases and J dropped 9; count of bases not matched to a gene: 10. Per germline, CDR1 MNHNY and CDR2 SVGAGI (reference sequence). This CDR3 is 13 amino acids long. CDR3 DNA sequence: TGTGCCAGCACTGCCGGGACAGGCGAGGCCCAGTACTTC. Translation: CASTAGTGEAQYF.